A selection of T cell receptor beta chains follows, all from one sample in a study of OX40 agonist ivuxolimab in advanced cancers. Clones were read by immunoSEQ multiplex PCR, and TCRdb kept only the in-frame ones, dropping some. The repertoire consists of about 79,000 clones, with roughly 94% occurring once and the leading ten covering roughly 9.8%. This specimen was CD4+ or CD8+ T cells sorted from blood, taken in a trial of the OX40 agonist ivuxolimab. The origin of the receptors is an adult with an advanced solid tumor such as melanoma, head and neck, liver or kidney cancer. The CDR3 runs from the conserved cysteine through the conserved F or W. D genes are given only for firm matches. Expanded clones are given a class, and other clones once, few, many or no size at all.

clone size	CDR3 length	D gene	V gene	J gene	CDR3 DNA	CDR3 protein
.	16	.	TRBV4-3	TRBJ2-7	TGCGCCAGCAGCCAAGATCAAATACTTAGGGAGTACGAGCAGTACTTC	CASSQDQILREYEQYF
.	16	TRBD2	TRBV4-1	TRBJ2-1	TGCGCCAGCAGCCAATGGACTAGCGGGACCGACAATGAGCAGTTCTTC	CASSQWTSGTDNEQFF
once	12	.	TRBV27	TRBJ2-7	TGTGCCAGCAGTTCCCCCGGGTACGAGCAGTACTTC	CASSSPGYEQYF
.	15	.	TRBV25-1	TRBJ2-3	TGTGCCAGCAGTGAATCGAACGGGGATTTAGATACGCAGTATTTT	CASSESNGDLDTQYF
.	16	.	TRBV5-4	TRBJ2-2	TGTGCCAGCAGCTTGGTTGGCGAGGAGGACACCGGGGAGCTGTTTTTT	CASSLVGEEDTGELFF
.	14	TRBD1	TRBV27	TRBJ2-1	TGTGCCAGCGGACAGGGGGGGTCCTACAATGAGCAGTTCTTC	CASGQGGSYNEQFF
.	14	TRBD1	TRBV9	TRBJ1-2	TGTGCCAGCAGCGGCGGGACAGCGAACTATGGCTACACCTTC	CASSGGTANYGYTF
.	14	.	TRBV6-1	TRBJ2-1	TGTGCCAGCAGTGGGCAGACTAATTACAATGAGCAGTTCTTC	CASSGQTNYNEQFF
.	17	TRBD1	TRBV28	TRBJ1-2	TGTGCCAGCAGTTCCAAGGAAACAGGGGGGAGCTTATATGGCTACACCTTC	CASSSKETGGSLYGYTF
.	12	.	TRBV6-6	TRBJ2-1	TGTGCCAGCAGTCCAAACGACAATGAGCAGTTCTTC	CASSPNDNEQFF
.	14	.	TRBV28	TRBJ1-5	TGTGCCACCGTGCGGGGCTATAGCAATCAGCCCCAGCATTTT	CATVRGYSNQPQHF
.	15	.	TRBV4-3	TRBJ2-7	TGCGCCAGCAGCCAGGACAGGGCGGGAGCCTACGAGCAGTACTTC	CASSQDRAGAYEQYF
.	15	.	TRBV28	TRBJ2-1	TGTGCCAGCAGTTTGATGAGGGGCCCGGTTTTTGAGCAGTTCTTC	CASSLMRGPVFEQFF
.	14	.	TRBV6-5	TRBJ1-5	TGTGCCAGCAGTGCGGGACCTCTGAATCAGCCCCAGCATTTT	CASSAGPLNQPQHF
.	15	TRBD1	TRBV28	TRBJ2-7	TGTGCCAGCAGTCTCGAAGGGACAGGCGGCTACGAGCAGTACTTC	CASSLEGTGGYEQYF
.	15	TRBD1	TRBV30	TRBJ1-5	TGTGCCTGGAGGGCCCCGGGACAGGTAAATCAGCCCCAGCATTTT	CAWRAPGQVNQPQHF
.	17	TRBD1	TRBV4-1	TRBJ1-5	TGCGCCAGCAGCCAAGATCCCTCGGGACAGGGAAATCAGCCCCAGCATTTT	CASSQDPSGQGNQPQHF
.	15	.	TRBV7-3	TRBJ2-5	TGTGCCAGCAGCTCATCCGGGGGACACGGCGAGACCCAGTACTTC	CASSSSGGHGETQYF
.	16	TRBD2	TRBV9	TRBJ2-1	TGTGCCAGCAGCGTAGGAGCGGGAGCTGTCTACAATGAGCAGTTCTTC	CASSVGAGAVYNEQFF
.	16	.	TRBV15	TRBJ2-1	TGTGCCACCAGCAGAGATTTGGACACGCCCTACAATGAGCAGTTCTTC	CATSRDLDTPYNEQFF
.	15	TRBD2	TRBV19	TRBJ2-1	TGTGCCAGTAGCCTGACTAGCGGGAGGGTCAATGAGCAGTTCTTC	CASSLTSGRVNEQFF
.	13	.	TRBV19	TRBJ2-2	TGTGCCAGTAGCTGGGGAGACACCGGGGAGCTGTTTTTT	CASSWGDTGELFF
few	13	.	TRBV4-1	TRBJ1-5	TGCGCCAGCAGCAGAGCAGCAAATCAGCCCCAGCATTTT	CASSRAANQPQHF
.	14	TRBD1	TRBV6-5	TRBJ2-1	TGTGCCAGCAGTTACGGGACAGGCCAAAATGAGCAGTTCTTC	CASSYGTGQNEQFF
.	15	.	TRBV21-1	TRBJ2-7	TGTGCCAGCAGCGGCCCCGGAGAGGGGGGATACGAGCAGTACTTC	CASSGPGEGGYEQYF
.	15	.	TRBV6-5	TRBJ1-3	TGTGCCAGCAGTCCCACGAAGGGGTACGGAAACACCATATATTTT	CASSPTKGYGNTIYF
.	15	TRBD1	TRBV6-5	TRBJ2-5	TGTGCCAGCAGGGGAATACAGGGGGCGGGAGAGACCCAGTACTTC	CASRGIQGAGETQYF
.	16	.	TRBV9	TRBJ2-3	TGTGCCAGCAGCGCCGCTTGGGGGGGGCGTATAGATACGCAGTATTTT	CASSAAWGGRIDTQYF
.	16	.	TRBV29-1	TRBJ2-7	TGCAGCGTTGAAGGCCCCGGGACAACTAGCTCCTACGAGCAGTACTTC	CSVEGPGTTSSYEQYF
.	15	TRBD1	TRBV7-3	TRBJ2-3	TGTGCCAGCAGCCACGGGACAGGGGAGGGAGATACGCAGTATTTT	CASSHGTGEGDTQYF
.	16	TRBD2	TRBV6-5	TRBJ2-7	TGTGCCAGCAGTTACGGAGATCCTAGCGGGGGCTACGAGCAGTACTTC	CASSYGDPSGGYEQYF
.	16	TRBD1	TRBV28	TRBJ2-1	TGTGCCAGCAGCCCCCACAGGGGATACTCCTACAATGAGCAGTTCTTC	CASSPHRGYSYNEQFF
.	15	TRBD2	TRBV4-1	TRBJ2-1	TGCGCCAGCAGCCTGGGGAGCGGGGGGACCAATGAGCAGTTCTTC	CASSLGSGGTNEQFF
.	16	.	TRBV11-2	TRBJ1-5	TGTGCCAGCAGCTTAGAAGCAGACTTTAGCAATCAGCCCCAGCATTTT	CASSLEADFSNQPQHF
.	16	.	TRBV5-1	TRBJ2-7	TGCGCCAGCAGCTATAAGGGACCGCAAGGAGGGTACGAGCAGTACTTC	CASSYKGPQGGYEQYF
once	15	.	TRBV4-1	TRBJ2-5	TGCGCCAGCAGCAAGGGCACAAGGGACTGGGAGACCCAGTACTTC	CASSKGTRDWETQYF
.	16	.	TRBV6-4	TRBJ2-1	TGTGCCAGCAGTGATAAAGTCGCCGGCGGATACAATGAGCAGTTCTTC	CASSDKVAGGYNEQFF